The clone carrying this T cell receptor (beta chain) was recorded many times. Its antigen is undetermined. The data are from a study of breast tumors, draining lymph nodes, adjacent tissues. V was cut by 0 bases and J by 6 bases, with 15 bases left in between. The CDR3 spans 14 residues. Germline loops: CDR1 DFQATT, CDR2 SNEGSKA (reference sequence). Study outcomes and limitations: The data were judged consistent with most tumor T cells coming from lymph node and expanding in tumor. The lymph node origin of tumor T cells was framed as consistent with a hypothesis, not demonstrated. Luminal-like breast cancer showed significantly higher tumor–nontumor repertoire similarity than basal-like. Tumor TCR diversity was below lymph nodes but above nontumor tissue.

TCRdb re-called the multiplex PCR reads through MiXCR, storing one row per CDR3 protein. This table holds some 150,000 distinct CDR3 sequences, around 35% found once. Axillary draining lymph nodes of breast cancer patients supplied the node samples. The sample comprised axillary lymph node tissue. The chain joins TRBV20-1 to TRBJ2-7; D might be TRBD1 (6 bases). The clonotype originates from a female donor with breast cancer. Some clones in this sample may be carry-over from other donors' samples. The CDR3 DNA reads TGCAGTGCTAGAGACCCAGGGGCGGTTCGCGAGCAGTACTTC. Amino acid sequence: CSARDPGAVREQYF.